This T cell receptor beta chain came from a study of shared clonotypes between healthy human individuals. The repertoire was sequenced with immunoSEQ multiplex PCR; TCRdb's copy has only in-frame clones and lacks some. The sample lists about a million clones; roughly 75% were seen once. CDR1 KGHSH and CDR2 LQKENI come from the germline V gene. The ends were cut back, 2 bases at V and 7 bases at J, with 5 bases in the middle. The CDR3 loop spans 12 amino acids. This clonotype was obtained from a man in his late teens or twenties in good health. The genes are TRBV18 and TRBJ2-2, with unresolved D. Input material: memory CD4+ T cells sorted from blood. Subset noted: CD45RA-negative fraction. The CDR3 reads CASSPAVGELFF. CDR3 in DNA: TGTGCCAGCTCACCAGCCGTCGGGGAGCTGTTTTTT.